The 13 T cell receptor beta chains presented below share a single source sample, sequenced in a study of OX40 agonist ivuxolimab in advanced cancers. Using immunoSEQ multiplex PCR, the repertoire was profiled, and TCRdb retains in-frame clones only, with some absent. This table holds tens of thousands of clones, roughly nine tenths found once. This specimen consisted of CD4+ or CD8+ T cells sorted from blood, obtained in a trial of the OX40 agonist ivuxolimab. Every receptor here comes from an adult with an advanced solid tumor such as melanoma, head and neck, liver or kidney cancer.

The CDR3 loop is CASSLTVVNYGYTF. In DNA, the CDR3 is TGTGCCAGCAGTTTGACAGTCGTAAACTATGGCTACACCTTC. The rearrangement uses TRBV28 and TRBJ1-2, with TRBD1 as a possible D gene (5 bases). Germline lookup yields CDR1 MDHEN and CDR2 SYDVKM. V was trimmed by 3 bases and J by 2 bases, leaving 10 bases between them. The CDR3 totals 14 residues.

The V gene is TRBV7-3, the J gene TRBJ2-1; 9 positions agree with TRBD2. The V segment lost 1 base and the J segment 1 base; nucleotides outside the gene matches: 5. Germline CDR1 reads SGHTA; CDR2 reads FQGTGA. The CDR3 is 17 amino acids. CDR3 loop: CASSLISAGGSYNEQFF. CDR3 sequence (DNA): TGTGCCAGCAGCTTAATTTCGGCGGGAGGGTCCTACAATGAGCAGTTCTTC.

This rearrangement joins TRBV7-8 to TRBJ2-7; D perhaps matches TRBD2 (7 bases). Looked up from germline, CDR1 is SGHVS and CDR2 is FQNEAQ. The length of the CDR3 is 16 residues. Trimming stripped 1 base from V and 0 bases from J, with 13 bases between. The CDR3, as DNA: TGTGCCAGCAGCTTAGGGGGGGGCGGGCCCTCCTACGAGCAGTACTTC. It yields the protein CASSLGGGGPSYEQYF.

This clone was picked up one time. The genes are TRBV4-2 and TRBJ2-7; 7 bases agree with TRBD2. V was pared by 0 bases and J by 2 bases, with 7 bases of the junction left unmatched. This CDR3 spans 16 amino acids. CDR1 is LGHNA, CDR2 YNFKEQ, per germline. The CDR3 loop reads CASSQDLSGTTYEQYF. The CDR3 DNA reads TGTGCCAGCAGCCAAGATTTGAGCGGGACTACCTACGAGCAGTACTTC.

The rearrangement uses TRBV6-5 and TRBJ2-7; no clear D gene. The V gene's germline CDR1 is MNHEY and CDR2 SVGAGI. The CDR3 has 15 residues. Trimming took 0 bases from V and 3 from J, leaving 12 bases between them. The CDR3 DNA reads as TGTGCCAGCAGTTACTCTAGCCCAATAGGCTACGAGCAGTACTTC. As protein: CASSYSSPIGYEQYF.

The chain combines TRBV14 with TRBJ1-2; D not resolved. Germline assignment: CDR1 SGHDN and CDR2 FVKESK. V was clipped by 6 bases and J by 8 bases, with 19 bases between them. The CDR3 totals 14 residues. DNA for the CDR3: TGTGCCAGCAGTCGGAGCGAGTCATCGAGAGGCTACACCTTC. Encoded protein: CASSRSESSRGYTF.

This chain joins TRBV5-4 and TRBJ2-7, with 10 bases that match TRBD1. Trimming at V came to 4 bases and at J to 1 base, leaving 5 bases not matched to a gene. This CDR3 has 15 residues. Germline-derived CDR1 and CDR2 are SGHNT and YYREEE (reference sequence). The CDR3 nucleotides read TGTGCCAGCAGCCCCGGACAGGGGGGTTCCTACGAGCAGTACTTC. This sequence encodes CASSPGQGGSYEQYF.

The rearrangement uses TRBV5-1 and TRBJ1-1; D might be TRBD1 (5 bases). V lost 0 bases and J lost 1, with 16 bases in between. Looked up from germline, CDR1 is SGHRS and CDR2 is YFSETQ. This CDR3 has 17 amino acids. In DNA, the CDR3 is TGCGCCAGCAGCTTGGAGGGACCCACAGGAGGGAACACTGAAGCTTTCTTT. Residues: CASSLEGPTGGNTEAFF.

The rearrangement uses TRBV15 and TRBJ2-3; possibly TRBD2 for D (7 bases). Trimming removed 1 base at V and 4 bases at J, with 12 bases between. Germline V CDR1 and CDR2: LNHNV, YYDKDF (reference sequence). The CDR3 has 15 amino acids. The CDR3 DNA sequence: TGTGCCACCAGCAGAGGGGGGGGGCCTGCAGATACGCAGTATTTT. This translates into CATSRGGGPADTQYF.

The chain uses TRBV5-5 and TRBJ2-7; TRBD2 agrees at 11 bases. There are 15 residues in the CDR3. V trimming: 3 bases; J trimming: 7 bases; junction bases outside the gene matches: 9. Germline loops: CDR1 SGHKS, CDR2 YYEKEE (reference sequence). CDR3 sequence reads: CASSSAGLAVEEQYF. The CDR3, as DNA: TGTGCCAGCAGCTCGGCGGGACTAGCGGTGGAAGAGCAGTACTTC.

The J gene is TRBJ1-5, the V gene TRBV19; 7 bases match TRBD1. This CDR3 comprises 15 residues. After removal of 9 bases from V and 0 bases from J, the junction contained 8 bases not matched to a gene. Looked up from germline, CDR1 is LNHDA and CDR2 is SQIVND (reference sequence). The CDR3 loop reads CASRDSLYSNQPQHF. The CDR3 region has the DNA TGTGCCAGCCGGGACAGTCTCTATAGCAATCAGCCCCAGCATTTT.

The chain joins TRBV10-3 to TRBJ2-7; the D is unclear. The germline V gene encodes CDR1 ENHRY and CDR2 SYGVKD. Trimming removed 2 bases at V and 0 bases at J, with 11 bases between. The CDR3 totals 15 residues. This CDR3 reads CAISEISLPSYEQYF. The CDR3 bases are TGTGCCATCAGTGAGATTAGCCTTCCCTCCTACGAGCAGTACTTC.

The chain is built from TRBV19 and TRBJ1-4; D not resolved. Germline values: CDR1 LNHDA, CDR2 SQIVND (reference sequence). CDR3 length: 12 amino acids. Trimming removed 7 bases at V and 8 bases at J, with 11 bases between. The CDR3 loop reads CASTALGEKLFF. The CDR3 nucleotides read TGTGCCAGTACCGCCTTGGGGGAAAAACTGTTTTTT. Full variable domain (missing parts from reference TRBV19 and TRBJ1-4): DGGITQSPKYLFRKEGQNVTLSCEQNLNHDAMYWYRQDPGQGLRLIYYSQIVNDFQKGDIAEGYSVSREKKESFPLTVTSAQKNPTAFYLCASTALGEKLFFGSGTQLSVL.